The rows below give T cell receptor beta chains drawn from one sample of a study of blood T cell repertoires in COVID-19. TCRdb keeps only in-frame clones here, not all; method: immunoSEQ multiplex PCR. Of about 59,000 clones in the sample, roughly 85% were seen once. The sequenced material came from peripheral blood. Every receptor here comes from a man aged 60 to 69 with acute or convalescent COVID-19. CDR3s include the opening cysteine and the closing phenylalanine or tryptophan.

j_gene | v_gene | CDR3aa
TRBJ1-1 | TRBV19 | CASVGQMNTEAFF
TRBJ2-2 | TRBV5-6 | CASSLADRGWTGELFF
TRBJ1-2 | TRBV5-5 | CASSLRTGNGYTF
TRBJ2-5 | TRBV28 | CASSSPLPKRTQYF
TRBJ1-2 | TRBV14 | CASSSRQAPRGYTF
TRBJ2-1 | TRBV9 | CASSPRTNNEQFF
TRBJ1-1 | TRBV19 | CASSQKGDTEAFF
TRBJ2-2 | TRBV18 | CASSPPSSVGELFF
TRBJ2-5 | TRBV24-1 | CATSETGTGGSETQYF
TRBJ1-4 | TRBV28 | CASSFGTSGEKLFF
TRBJ2-5 | TRBV28 | CALRGRGETQYF
TRBJ2-7 | TRBV25-1 | CASAWGQGSQYF
TRBJ1-4 | TRBV28 | CASSLSRGDGREREKLFF
TRBJ1-2 | TRBV27 | CASSLTGNYGYTF
TRBJ1-2 | TRBV6-5 | CASSSDTGVDYGYTF
TRBJ2-7 | TRBV19 | CASSSSGTSGMYEQYF
TRBJ2-3 | TRBV27 | CASSTTGGWGGRHTDTQYF
TRBJ2-6 | TRBV7-2 | CASSRVGGAGANVLTF
TRBJ2-1 | TRBV2 | CASSVRVYNEQFF
TRBJ2-7 | TRBV30 | CAWSGTGRGEQYF
TRBJ2-7 | TRBV28 | CASSPSDRGMGEQYF
TRBJ2-7 | TRBV15 | CATSREGLGSYEQYF
TRBJ1-4 | TRBV6-6 | CASVRASATNEKLFF
TRBJ2-1 | TRBV6-5 | CAIRESGGNEQFF
TRBJ2-3 | TRBV9 | CASSGGQGTDTQYF
TRBJ2-1 | TRBV6-5 | CASRAHGRGYEQFF
TRBJ1-1 | TRBV11-2 | CASSPRRGSVYTEAFF
TRBJ1-5 | TRBV12-3/TRBV12-4 | CASRDSGNQPQHF
TRBJ2-3 | TRBV7-8 | CASSPRQYTDTQYF
TRBJ1-4 | TRBV2 | CAGKGSLLEKLFF
TRBJ2-7 | TRBV5-1 | CASSLVISPNFYEQYF
TRBJ1-2 | TRBV12-3/TRBV12-4 | CASTRRRGRGYTF
TRBJ2-7 | TRBV29-1 | CSVESGREATYEQYF
TRBJ2-1 | TRBV12-5 | CASGNGQSPYNEQFF
TRBJ1-1 | TRBV18 | CASSRQGWSTEAFF
TRBJ2-7 | TRBV11-2 | CASSARTGEQYF
TRBJ1-1 | TRBV30 | CGGSEFMNTEAFF
TRBJ2-3 | TRBV7-9 | CASSFQADTQYF
TRBJ2-7 | TRBV14 | CASSLLGRTGAYEQYF
TRBJ2-3 | TRBV4-2 | CASSPSGDTQYF
TRBJ1-2 | TRBV10-3 | CAISESRTGAGYTF
TRBJ2-3 | TRBV4-1 | CASSLAGGSTDTQYF
TRBJ2-7 | TRBV7-6 | CASSLKQGAREQYF
TRBJ2-7 | TRBV4-2 | CASSQVSGTGGYEQYF
TRBJ2-3 | TRBV7-2 | CASSLSSGRGPDTQYF
TRBJ2-3 | TRBV28 | CASSSSPGLGTHTDTQYF
TRBJ2-7 | TRBV27 | CASSHNAYEQYF
TRBJ1-1 | TRBV7-2 | CASSPGAANTEAFF
TRBJ1-1 | TRBV18 | CASSLTGGKDTEAFF
TRBJ1-2 | TRBV19 | CASSPFGGNYGYTF
TRBJ1-5 | TRBV2 | CASSGQSYSNQPQHF
TRBJ1-5 | TRBV19 | CASSIIGQGDQPQHF
TRBJ2-5 | TRBV5-3 | CARRTLGLAVETQYF
TRBJ1-6 | TRBV6-5 | CASSPDRRNSPLHF